This TCR beta chain was identified in a study of tumor-infiltrating lymphocytes in oesophageal squamous cell carcinoma. Germline V gene data show CDR1 as MNHNY and CDR2 as SVGAGI (reference sequence). V gave up 7 bases and J gave up 7 bases, with 17 bases separating them. The CDR3 runs 14 residues. TCRdb reanalysed the PCR reads using MiXCR and keeps one entry per CDR3 protein. Counted here are 15,000 to 20,000 distinct CDR3 sequences, about 40% occurring once; the ten biggest clones make up approximately 19%. The clonotype comes from a female donor with esophageal squamous cell carcinoma. The sequenced sample was normal esophageal tissue next to the tumor. V is TRBV6-6 and J is TRBJ2-1, with a weak D call TRBD2 (6 bases). In DNA form, the CDR3 reads TGTGCCAGCATGGGAGGCTTTGCAGGGAATGAGCAGTTCTTC. Translating gives CASMGGFAGNEQFF.